The 18 T cell receptor beta chains listed next were all sequenced from one sample in a study of monozygotic twins with inflammatory bowel disease. TCRdb re-called the 5' RACE reads, yielding one record per CDR3 amino acid sequence without DNA. This sample's table reports under 200,000 distinct CDR3 sequences. Sequencing was performed on blood. Receptors originate from a human donor with ulcerative colitis or Crohn's disease, or a healthy co-twin of an affected twin (not recorded which).

This chain uses TRBV6-1 with TRBJ2-7; TCRdb lists TRBD1, though no DNA is available to test this call. The germline CDR1 and CDR2 sequences are MNHNS and SASEGT. This CDR3 contains 14 residues. Here the CDR3 reads CASRGQGDPYEQYF.

This CDR3 is CASSASTSGRSQYF. J is TRBJ2-3 and V is TRBV19; TCRdb proposes TRBD2, but this gene call is untestable without DNA. This CDR3 region has 14 residues. Germline CDR1 is LNHDA and CDR2 is SQIVND (reference sequence).

The CDR3 spells CASSPPSGRTDTQYF. This chain uses TRBV7-6 with TRBJ2-3; TCRdb proposes TRBD2, but this gene call is untestable without DNA. Germline V CDR1 and CDR2: SGHVS, FNYEAQ. The CDR3 length is 15 residues.

The J gene is TRBJ2-7, the V gene TRBV5-1. This CDR3 comprises 12 residues. The germline V gene has CDR1 SGHRS and CDR2 YFSETQ. The CDR3 region is CASSFGAYEQYF.

This rearrangement joins TRBV7-2 to TRBJ2-2; TCRdb returns TRBD2, unconfirmable since there is no DNA. This CDR3 spans 17 amino acids. CDR1 and CDR2 from the germline V gene are SGHTA and FQGNSA. The CDR3 here is CASSLGRQGGAGGELFF.

V gene TRBV20-1 combines with J gene TRBJ2-4. The germline V gene has CDR1 DFQATT and CDR2 SNEGSKA (reference sequence). There are 13 residues in the CDR3. The CDR3 sequence: CSARTVAKNIQYF.

The chain joins TRBV30 to TRBJ2-1; the TCRdb call, TRBD2, lacks DNA for checking. Germline assignment: CDR1 GTSNPN and CDR2 SVGIG (reference sequence). CDR3 length equals 14 residues. The CDR3 loop reads CAWRTSGIRNEQFF.

The gene calls are TRBV19 and TRBJ1-2; TCRdb designates TRBD1, a call that cannot be tested without DNA. The CDR3 length is 14 residues. Germline V gives CDR1 LNHDA, CDR2 SQIVND (reference sequence). CDR3 amino acids: CASSIAPGHGGYTF.

This CDR3 is CASSPYGGEGYGYTF. V and J are TRBV6-1 and TRBJ1-2. The germline V gene encodes CDR1 MNHNS and CDR2 SASEGT. This CDR3 has 15 residues.

The chain is built from TRBV7-9 and TRBJ1-5. CDR1 and CDR2 from the germline V gene are SEHNR and FQNEAQ (reference sequence). This CDR3 has 14 amino acids. The CDR3 region is CASSLEANNQPQHF.

The gene calls are TRBV20-1 and TRBJ2-2; TCRdb returns TRBD1, unconfirmable since there is no DNA. The CDR3 runs 12 residues. Germline-derived CDR1 and CDR2 are DFQATT and SNEGSKA (reference sequence). Here the CDR3 reads CSARDRAGELLF.

The chain is built from TRBV29-1 and TRBJ1-1. Germline assignment: CDR1 SQVTM and CDR2 ANQGSEA. This CDR3 is 12 amino acids long. Here the CDR3 reads CSVEAVNTEAFF.

The chain employs TRBV25-1 and TRBJ2-7; without DNA, the TCRdb call of TRBD2 cannot be checked. CDR3 length equals 15 residues. CDR1 is MGHDK, CDR2 SYGVNS, per germline. This chain's CDR3 is CASTRLAGGTYEQYF.

The chain recombines TRBV4-2 with TRBJ2-2. This CDR3 is 14 amino acids long. Per the germline V gene, CDR1 is LGHNA and CDR2 is YNFKEQ. The CDR3 is CASSHDTNTGELFF.

The genes are TRBV29-1 and TRBJ2-1; TCRdb indicates TRBD2, and absent DNA this call remains unverified. In germline, CDR1 is SQVTM, CDR2 ANQGSEA. This CDR3 has 12 amino acids. CDR3 sequence: CSVPLAGGEQFF.

The chain couples TRBV4-3 to TRBJ2-1; lacking DNA, the TRBD1 call made by TCRdb goes unchecked. The V gene's germline CDR1 is LGHNA and CDR2 YSLEER. This CDR3 contains 13 residues. CDR3 amino acids: CASSQDGRNEQFF.

The chain couples TRBV5-1 to TRBJ2-7; lacking DNA, the TRBD1 call made by TCRdb goes unchecked. The CDR3 covers 15 residues. Germline V gives CDR1 SGHRS, CDR2 YFSETQ. The CDR3 region is CASSFMTGQLHEQYF.

The V call is TRBV6-5, the J call TRBJ1-1. The length of the CDR3 is 15 residues. Germline loops: CDR1 MNHEY, CDR2 SVGAGI. The CDR3 spells CASSYGRTLNTEAFF.